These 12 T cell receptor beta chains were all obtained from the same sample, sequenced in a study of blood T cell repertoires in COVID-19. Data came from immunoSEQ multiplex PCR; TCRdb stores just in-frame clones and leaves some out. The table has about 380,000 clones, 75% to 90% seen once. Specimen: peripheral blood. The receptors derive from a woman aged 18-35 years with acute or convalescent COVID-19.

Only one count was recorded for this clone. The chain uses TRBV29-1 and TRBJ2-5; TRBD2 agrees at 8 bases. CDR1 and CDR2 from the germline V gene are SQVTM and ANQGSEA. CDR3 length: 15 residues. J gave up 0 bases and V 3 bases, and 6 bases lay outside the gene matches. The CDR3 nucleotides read TGCAGCGTTGAGGGGGCGGGGGGCTACCAAGAGACCCAGTACTTC. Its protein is CSVEGAGGYQETQYF.

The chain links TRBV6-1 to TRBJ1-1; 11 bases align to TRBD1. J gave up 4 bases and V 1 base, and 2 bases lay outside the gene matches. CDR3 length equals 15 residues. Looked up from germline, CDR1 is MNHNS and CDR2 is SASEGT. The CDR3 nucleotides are TGTGCCAGCAGTGAAGAGGGACAGGGGGGCACTGAAGCTTTCTTT. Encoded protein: CASSEEGQGGTEAFF.

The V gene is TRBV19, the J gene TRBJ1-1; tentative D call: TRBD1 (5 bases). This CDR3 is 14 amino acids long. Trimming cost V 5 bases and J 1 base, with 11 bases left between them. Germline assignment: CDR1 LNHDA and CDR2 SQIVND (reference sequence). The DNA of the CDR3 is TGTGCCAGTAGTGTAACAGGCGCGAACACTGAAGCTTTCTTT. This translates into CASSVTGANTEAFF.

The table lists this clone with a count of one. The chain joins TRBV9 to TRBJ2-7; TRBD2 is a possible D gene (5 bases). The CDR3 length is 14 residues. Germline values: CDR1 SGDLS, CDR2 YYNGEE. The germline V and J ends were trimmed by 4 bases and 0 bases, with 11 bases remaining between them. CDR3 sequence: CASSRDGNSYEQYF. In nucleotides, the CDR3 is TGTGCCAGCAGCCGAGACGGGAACTCCTACGAGCAGTACTTC.

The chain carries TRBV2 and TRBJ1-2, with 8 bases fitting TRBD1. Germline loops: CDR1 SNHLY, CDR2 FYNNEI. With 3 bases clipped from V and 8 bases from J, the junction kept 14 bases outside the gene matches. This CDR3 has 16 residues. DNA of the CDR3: TGTGCCAGCAGTGATGGGAGTCGGACAGGGCGTTCAGGCTACACCTTC. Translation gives CASSDGSRTGRSGYTF. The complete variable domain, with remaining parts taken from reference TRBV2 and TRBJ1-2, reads EPEVTQTPSHQVTQMGQEVILRCVPISNHLYFYWYRQILGQKVEFLVSFYNNEISEKSEIFDDQFSVERPDGSNFTLKIRSTKLEDSAMYFCASSDGSRTGRSGYTFGSGTRLTVV.

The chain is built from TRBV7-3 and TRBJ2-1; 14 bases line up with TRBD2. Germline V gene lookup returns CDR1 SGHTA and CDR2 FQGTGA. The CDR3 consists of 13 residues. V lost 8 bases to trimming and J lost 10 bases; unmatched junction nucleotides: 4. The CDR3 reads CASGLAGGEEQFF. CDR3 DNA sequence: TGTGCCAGCGGACTAGCGGGGGGAGAGGAGCAGTTCTTC.

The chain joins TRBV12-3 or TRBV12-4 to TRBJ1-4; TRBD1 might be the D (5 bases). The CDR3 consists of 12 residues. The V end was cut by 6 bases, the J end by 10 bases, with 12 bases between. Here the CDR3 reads CASSLGGIKLFF. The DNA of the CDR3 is TGTGCCAGCAGCTTGGGGGGAATAAAACTGTTTTTT.

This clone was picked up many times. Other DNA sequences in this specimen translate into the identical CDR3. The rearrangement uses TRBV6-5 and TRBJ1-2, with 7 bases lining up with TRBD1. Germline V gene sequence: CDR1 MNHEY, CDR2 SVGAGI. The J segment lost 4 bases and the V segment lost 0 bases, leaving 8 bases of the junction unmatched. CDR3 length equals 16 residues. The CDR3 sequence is CASSYSSIGGGYGYTF. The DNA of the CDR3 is TGTGCCAGCAGTTACTCGAGTATAGGGGGCGGCTATGGCTACACCTTC.

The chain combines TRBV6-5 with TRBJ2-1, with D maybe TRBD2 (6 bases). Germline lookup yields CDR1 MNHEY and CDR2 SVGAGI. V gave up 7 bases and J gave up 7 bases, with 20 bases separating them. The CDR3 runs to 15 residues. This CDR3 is CASTPPGRLGNEQFF. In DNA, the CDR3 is TGTGCCAGCACCCCACCCGGGAGACTGGGGAATGAGCAGTTCTTC.

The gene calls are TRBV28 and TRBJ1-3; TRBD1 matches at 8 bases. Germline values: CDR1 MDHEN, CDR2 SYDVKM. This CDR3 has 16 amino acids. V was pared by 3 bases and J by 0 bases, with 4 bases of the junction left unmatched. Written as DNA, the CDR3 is TGTGCCAGCAGTTTGCCCGGACAGGGCTCTGGAAACACCATATATTTT. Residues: CASSLPGQGSGNTIYF.

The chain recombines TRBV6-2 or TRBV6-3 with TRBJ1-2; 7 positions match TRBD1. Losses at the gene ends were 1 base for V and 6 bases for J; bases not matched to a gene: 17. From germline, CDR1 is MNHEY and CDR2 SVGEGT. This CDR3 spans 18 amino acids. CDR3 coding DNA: TGTGCCAGCAGTTACTTGTCCGGGACAGCCGAAAATAGTGATGGCTACACCTTC. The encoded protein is CASSYLSGTAENSDGYTF.

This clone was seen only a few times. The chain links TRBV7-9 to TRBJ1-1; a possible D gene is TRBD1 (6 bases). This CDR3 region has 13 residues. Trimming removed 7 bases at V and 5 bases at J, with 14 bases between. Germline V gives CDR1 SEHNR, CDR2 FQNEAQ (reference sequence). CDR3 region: CASTPQGRTEAFF. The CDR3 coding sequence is TGTGCCAGCACTCCCCAGGGGCGGACTGAAGCTTTCTTT.